This entry features one T cell receptor beta chain sequence. This clone's antigen is unknown. No qualities accompany the bases; no much larger clone lies one base away. These data come from a study of CD8 T cells in ankylosing spondylitis (dated by TCRdb to the late 2010s). General notes on the study: The study set out to find disease-linked TCR variants by profiling T cell receptor beta repertoires in ankylosing spondylitis patients and healthy donors. In total, the full study cohort was made up of roughly 110 healthy donors and some 26 ankylosing spondylitis patients. Peripheral blood was sampled, and synovial fluid was also collected from ankylosing spondylitis patients. Results and caveats for the whole study, not just this receptor: Blood from ankylosing spondylitis patients appeared to be characterized by a TCR beta motif composed of several highly homologous amino acid variants. According to the report, matched synovial fluid samples from ankylosing spondylitis patients were significantly enriched for the disease-linked clones. The disease-linked clones showed a CD8+ phenotype and occurred at relatively low frequencies in peripheral blood. Some of the motif variants had been reported before in the synovial fluid and blood of reactive arthritis patients, a finding that suggests common disease-initiation mechanisms.

Measured from the cysteine to the phenylalanine, the CDR3 is 13 residues long. CDR3 DNA only is kept here, 39 bases in frame from base 1. CDR1 and CDR2 are drawn from the germline V gene: ENHRY, SYGVKD. Between the V and J ends, shortened by 6 bases and 0 bases respectively, the junction contains 9 bases. Sequencer: Illumina HiSeq 2500. TCR beta libraries were prepared by quantitative 5'-RACE with molecular barcodes. From the authors' description of their analysis: A new computational method, built on a probabilistic model of VDJ rearrangement, was used to identify disease-linked TCR variants. TCRdb itself trimmed the public reads at Q25 with fastp, ran MiXCR and retained productive beta chains. CDR3 protein sequences are deduplicated, and each keeps its most common genes and DNA. These V and J calls originate from TCRdb's pipeline instead of the authors' own analysis. The sample table holds 340,000 or so distinct CDR3 sequences, of which 14% to 15% were seen once. Clones ranked in the top ten supply 1.1% of the sample.

Sequencing used blood, either unsorted or a sorted T cell fraction (not recorded which). The source is a male donor with ankylosing spondylitis or in good health (not recorded which). The chain is encoded by TRBV10-3 joined to TRBJ2-7, with the D gene too uncertain to name. The sequenced DNA is TGTGCCATCAGAAAAGGTAGCTCCTACGAGCAGTACTTC. Translation gives CAIRKGSSYEQYF.